A single sample gave rise to the 8 T cell receptor beta chains below, sequenced in a study of control samples from healthy donors and cancer patients. Libraries were prepared by immunoSEQ multiplex PCR; TCRdb keeps only in-frame clonotypes and omits some of them. The data hold about 160,000 clones, with roughly 92% observed a single time. The sequenced sample consisted of blood. These receptors all come from a woman aged 25 to 39 in good health.

In this sample, this clone turned up once. This chain joins TRBV7-9 and TRBJ2-2, with D hard to call. Germline V gene data show CDR1 as SEHNR and CDR2 as FQNEAQ (reference sequence). The CDR3 runs 12 residues. V dropped 5 bases and J dropped 8 bases, with 9 bases sitting between them. The CDR3 coding sequence is TGTGCCAGCAGCGAGAGGATGGGGGAGCTGTTTTTT. Encoded protein: CASSERMGELFF. Looking up the rest from reference TRBV7-9 and TRBJ2-2 gives the full variable domain: DTGVSQNPRHKITKRGQNVTFRCDPISEHNRLYWYRQTLGQGPEFLTYFQNEAQLEKSRLLSDRFSAERPKGSFSTLEIQRTEQGDSAMYLCASSERMGELFFGEGSRLTVL.

The chain carries TRBV30 and TRBJ2-7; the D gene is possibly TRBD1 (5 bases). The V gene's germline CDR1 is GTSNPN and CDR2 SVGIG (reference sequence). Trimming left V 1 base short and J 3 bases short, with 10 bases between. This CDR3 spans 13 amino acids. CDR3 nucleotides: TGTGCCTGGAGTGCTGACAGTCGCTACGAGCAGTACTTC. Its protein product is CAWSADSRYEQYF.

The V gene is TRBV18, the J gene TRBJ1-6, with 8 bases lining up with TRBD1. V lost 2 bases and J lost 7; bases outside the gene matches: 1. This CDR3 is 14 amino acids long. Germline V gives CDR1 KGHSH, CDR2 LQKENI. The CDR3, as DNA: TGTGCCAGCTCACCAACAGGGGGAAATTCACCCCTCCACTTT. The encoded protein is CASSPTGGNSPLHF.

The chain employs TRBV16 and TRBJ1-1; D is uncertain. Per germline, CDR1 KGHSY and CDR2 FQNENV. This CDR3 spans 16 amino acids. The V gene lost 4 bases and the J gene lost 1 base, with 16 bases spanning the gap. The CDR3 sequence: CASSPRFGDTNTEAFF. CDR3 sequence (DNA): TGTGCCAGCAGCCCCAGATTTGGGGATACGAACACTGAAGCTTTCTTT. Looking up the rest from reference TRBV16 and TRBJ1-1 gives the full variable domain: GEEVAQTPKHLVRGEGQKAKLYCAPIKGHSYVFWYQQVLKNEFKFLISFQNENVFDETGMPKERFSAKCLPNSPCSLEIQATKLEDSAVYFCASSPRFGDTNTEAFFGQGTRLTVV.

This chain connects TRBV5-4 to TRBJ2-2; 10 nucleotides line up with TRBD1. Losses at the gene ends were 4 bases for V and 3 bases for J; bases not matched to a gene: 3. This CDR3 is 15 amino acids long. CDR1 is SGHNT, CDR2 YYREEE, per germline (reference sequence). Here the CDR3 reads CASSGGQGHTGELFF. The CDR3 DNA follows: TGTGCCAGCAGCGGGGGACAGGGGCACACCGGGGAGCTGTTTTTT.

This chain links TRBV19 with TRBJ2-7; either TRBD1 or TRBD2 may supply D (5 bases each). Germline CDR1 is LNHDA and CDR2 is SQIVND (reference sequence). CDR3 length: 14 amino acids. V gave up 5 bases and J gave up 7 bases, with 18 bases separating them. The CDR3 DNA reads as TGTGCCAGTAGTCTGAGACAGTCCCCGGGGGAGCAGTACTTC. It is translated as CASSLRQSPGEQYF.

Worth noting for this clone: The junction and the germline gene differ at one end; a read error may be behind it. The chain employs TRBV7-7 and TRBJ2-7; possibly TRBD2 for D (5 bases). CDR1 and CDR2 (germline): SSHAT, FNYEAQ (reference sequence). This CDR3 is built from 14 residues. The CDR3 nucleotides are TGTGCTAGCAGCCCTGTAGCGAACCCCTACGAGCAGTACTTC. This encodes CASSPVANPYEQYF.

The J gene is TRBJ2-6, the V gene TRBV2; no firm D call. The germline V gene has CDR1 SNHLY and CDR2 FYNNEI. With 9 bases removed from V and 0 bases from J, the gap between germline ends came to 12 bases. The CDR3 has 15 residues. DNA for the CDR3: TGTGCCAGGATGTTGGCGGACTCTGGGGCCAACGTCCTGACTTTC. Translating it yields CARMLADSGANVLTF.